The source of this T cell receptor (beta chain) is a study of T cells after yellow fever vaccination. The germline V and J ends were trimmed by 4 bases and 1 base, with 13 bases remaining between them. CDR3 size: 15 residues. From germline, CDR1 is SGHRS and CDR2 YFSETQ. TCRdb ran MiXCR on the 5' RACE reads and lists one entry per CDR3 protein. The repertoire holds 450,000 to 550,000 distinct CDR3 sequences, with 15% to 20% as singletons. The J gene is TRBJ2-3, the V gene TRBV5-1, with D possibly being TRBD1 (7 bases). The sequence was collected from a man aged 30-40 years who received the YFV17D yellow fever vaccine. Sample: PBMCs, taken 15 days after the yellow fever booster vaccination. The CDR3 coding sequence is TGCGCCAGCAGCGCGGGACAGAAAGGCACAGATACGCAGTATTTT. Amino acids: CASSAGQKGTDTQYF. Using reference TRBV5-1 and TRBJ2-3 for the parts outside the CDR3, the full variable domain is KAGVTQTPRYLIKTRGQQVTLSCSPISGHRSVSWYQQTPGQGLQFLFEYFSETQRNKGNFPGRFSGRQFSNSRSEMNVSTLELGDSALYLCASSAGQKGTDTQYFGPGTRLTVL.